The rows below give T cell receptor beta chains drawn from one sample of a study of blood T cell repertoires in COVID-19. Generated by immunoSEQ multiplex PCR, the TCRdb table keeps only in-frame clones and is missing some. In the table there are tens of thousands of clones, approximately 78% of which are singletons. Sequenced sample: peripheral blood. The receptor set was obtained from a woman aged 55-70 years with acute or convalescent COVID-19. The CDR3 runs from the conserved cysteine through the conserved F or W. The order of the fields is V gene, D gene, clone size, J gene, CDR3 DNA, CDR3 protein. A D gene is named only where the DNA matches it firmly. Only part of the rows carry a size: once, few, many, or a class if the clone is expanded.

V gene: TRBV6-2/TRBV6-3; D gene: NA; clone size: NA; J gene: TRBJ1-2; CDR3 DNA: TGTGCCAGCAGTTACTGGCGGGACTCTAACTATGGCTACACCTTC; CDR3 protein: CASSYWRDSNYGYTF
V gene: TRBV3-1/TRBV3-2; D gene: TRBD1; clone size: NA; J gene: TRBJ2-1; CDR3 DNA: TGTGCCAGCAGCCAAGATCGCCCCGGGACAGGGTATGAGCAGTTCTTC; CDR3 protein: CASSQDRPGTGYEQFF
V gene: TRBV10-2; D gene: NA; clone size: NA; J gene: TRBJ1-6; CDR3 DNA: TGCGCCAGCAGTGCCTTTAGAAGGCAGGGCAATTCACCCCTCCACTTT; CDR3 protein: CASSAFRRQGNSPLHF
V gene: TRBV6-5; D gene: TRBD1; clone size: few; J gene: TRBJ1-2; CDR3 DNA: TGTGCCAGCAGAAGGGACAGGGGCGGCTATGGCTACACCTTC; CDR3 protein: CASRRDRGGYGYTF
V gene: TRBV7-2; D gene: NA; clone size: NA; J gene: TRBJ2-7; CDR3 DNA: TGTGCCAGCAGCCCAGGCCGGACAGACTACGAGCAGTACTTC; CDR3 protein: CASSPGRTDYEQYF
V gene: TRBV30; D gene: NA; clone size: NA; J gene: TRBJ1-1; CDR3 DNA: TGTGCCTGGAGCGCAGAGCGAGGAGCTTTCTTT; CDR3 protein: CAWSAERGAFF
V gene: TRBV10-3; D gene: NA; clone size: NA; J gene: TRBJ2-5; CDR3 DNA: TGTGCCATCAGTGAGGGACAGCCCCAAGAGACCCAGTACTTC; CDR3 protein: CAISEGQPQETQYF
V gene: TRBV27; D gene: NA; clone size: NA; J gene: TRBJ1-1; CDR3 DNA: TGTGCCAGCAGTTTTGCAGGGCTCACTGAAGCTTTCTTT; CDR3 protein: CASSFAGLTEAFF
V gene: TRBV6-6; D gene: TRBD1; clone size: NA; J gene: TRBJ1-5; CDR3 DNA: TGTGCCAGCAGTCGACTGCAGGGGGCGAGCAATCAGCCCCAGCATTTT; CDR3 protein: CASSRLQGASNQPQHF
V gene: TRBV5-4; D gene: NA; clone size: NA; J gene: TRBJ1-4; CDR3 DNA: TGTGCCAGCAGCCGAATCATAGTGGAAACAGTAAATGAAAAACTGTTTTTT; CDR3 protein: CASSRIIVETVNEKLFF
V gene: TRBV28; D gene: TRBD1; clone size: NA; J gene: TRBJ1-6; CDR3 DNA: TGTGCCAGCAGTTTTTTATCCGGGACAGGGGCTTCACCCCTCCACTTT; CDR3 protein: CASSFLSGTGASPLHF
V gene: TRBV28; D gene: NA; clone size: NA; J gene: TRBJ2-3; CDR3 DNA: TGTGCCAGCAGTTTATTTAGGGCAGAGGGAACCTCCACAGATACGCAGTATTTT; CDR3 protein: CASSLFRAEGTSTDTQYF
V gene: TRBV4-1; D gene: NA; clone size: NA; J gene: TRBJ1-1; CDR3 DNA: TGCGCCAGCAGCCAAGAGATCATTCGGGGAAGTGAAGCTTTCTTT; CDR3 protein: CASSQEIIRGSEAFF
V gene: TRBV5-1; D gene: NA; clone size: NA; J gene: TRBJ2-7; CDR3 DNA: TGCGCCAGCAGCTTGGACCGCCTAGTGGACGAGCAGTACTTC; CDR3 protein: CASSLDRLVDEQYF
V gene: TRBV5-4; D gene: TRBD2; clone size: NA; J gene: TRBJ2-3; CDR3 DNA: TGTGCCAGCAGCTTGCTGACTAGCGGGGGGGCCGCGGCAGATACGCAGTATTTT; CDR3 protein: CASSLLTSGGAAADTQYF
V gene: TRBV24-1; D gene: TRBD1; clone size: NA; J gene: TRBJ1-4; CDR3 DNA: TGTGCCACCAGTGCCTGGACAGGGGGCGGTGAAAAACTGTTTTTT; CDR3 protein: CATSAWTGGGEKLFF
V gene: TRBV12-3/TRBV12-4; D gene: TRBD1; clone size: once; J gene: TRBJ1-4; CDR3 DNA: TGTGCCAGCCAACAGGGGTCTAATGAAAAACTGTTTTTT; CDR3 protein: CASQQGSNEKLFF
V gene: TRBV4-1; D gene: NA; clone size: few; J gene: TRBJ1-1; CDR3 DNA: TGCGCCAGCAGCATAGTAATTATGAACACTGAAGCTTTCTTT; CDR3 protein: CASSIVIMNTEAFF
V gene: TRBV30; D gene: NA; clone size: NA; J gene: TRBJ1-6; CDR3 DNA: TGTGCCTGGAGTGTATACCGGCCACCGGGACCCCTCCACTTT; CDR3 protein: CAWSVYRPPGPLHF
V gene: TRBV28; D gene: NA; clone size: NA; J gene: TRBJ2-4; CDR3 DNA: TGTGCCAGCAGTTTACCTCTCGACAGCAGGGACATTCAGTACTTC; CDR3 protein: CASSLPLDSRDIQYF
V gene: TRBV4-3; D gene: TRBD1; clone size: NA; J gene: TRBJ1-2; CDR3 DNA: TGCGCCAGCAGCCAAGCAGGGACAGGGAGGTTGCGCTACACCTTC; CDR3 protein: CASSQAGTGRLRYTF
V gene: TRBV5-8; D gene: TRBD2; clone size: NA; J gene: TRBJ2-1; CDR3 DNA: TGTGCCAGCATCGTGTTGACTAGCGGGTACTACAATGAGCAGTTCTTC; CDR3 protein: CASIVLTSGYYNEQFF
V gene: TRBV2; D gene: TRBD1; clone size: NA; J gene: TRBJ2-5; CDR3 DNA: TGTGCCAGCAGTGAAGCGCTTGGGGACAGCGACGGCGTCCAGTACTTC; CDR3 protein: CASSEALGDSDGVQYF
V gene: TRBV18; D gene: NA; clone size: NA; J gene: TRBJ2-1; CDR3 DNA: TGTGCCAGCTCGCAGACAGCGCCCTACAATGAGCAGTTCTTC; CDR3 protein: CASSQTAPYNEQFF
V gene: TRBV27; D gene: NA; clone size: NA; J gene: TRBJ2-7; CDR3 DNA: TGTGCCAGCGGCATGGTTGGGGGCAGCTACGAGCAGTACTTC; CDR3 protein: CASGMVGGSYEQYF